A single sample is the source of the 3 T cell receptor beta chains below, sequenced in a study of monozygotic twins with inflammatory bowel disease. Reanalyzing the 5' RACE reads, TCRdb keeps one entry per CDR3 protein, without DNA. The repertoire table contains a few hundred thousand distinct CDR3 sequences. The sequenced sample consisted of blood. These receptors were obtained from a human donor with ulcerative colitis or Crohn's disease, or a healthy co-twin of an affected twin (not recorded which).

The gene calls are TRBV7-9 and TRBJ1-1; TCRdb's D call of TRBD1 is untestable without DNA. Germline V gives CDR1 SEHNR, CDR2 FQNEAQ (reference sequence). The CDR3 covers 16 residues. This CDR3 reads CASSRFSTRTVAEAFF.

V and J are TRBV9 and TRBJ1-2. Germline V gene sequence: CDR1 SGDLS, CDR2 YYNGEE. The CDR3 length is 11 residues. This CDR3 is CASSVGAYYTF.

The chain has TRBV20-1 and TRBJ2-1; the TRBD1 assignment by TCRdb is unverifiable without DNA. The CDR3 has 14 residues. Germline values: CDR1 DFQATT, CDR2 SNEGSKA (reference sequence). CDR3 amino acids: CSATRDRIGNEQFF.